This T cell receptor beta chain was sequenced in a study of molecular identifiers for immune sequencing clone quantification. Findings and limits, study-wide: Jurkat TCR RNA spiked in from one cell reportedly remained identifiable amid 970,000 or so naive cells. Whereas naive cells kept under 1% of molecules in clones above 20 RNA copies, such clones held over 99% in effectors.

This clonotype was seen more than once but under ten times. Its antigen is unknown. Previously described methods and listed TCR primers were employed for the bulk TCR libraries. Via MiXCR, TCRdb re-called the PCR reads, giving one row per CDR3 protein. The data show approximately 500,000 distinct CDR3 sequences, around 23% seen once. The sequenced sample was naive CD8+ T cells from blood, with Jurkat cell RNA spiked in. Subset: FACS-sorted CD8+CD4-CCR7+CD45RA+ naive T cells. This clonotype was sampled from a human donor in good health. Some libraries in this study had Jurkat cell RNA spiked in.

CDR3 bases: TGTGCCAGCAGATATACTAGCGGGAGTTTTAAAGAGACCCAGTACTTC. Encoded protein: CASRYTSGSFKETQYF. The chain employs TRBV28 and TRBJ2-5, with TRBD2 identical over 11 bases. The V gene's germline CDR1 is MDHEN and CDR2 SYDVKM. The CDR3 is 16 amino acids. V shed 6 bases, J shed 3 bases, and the junction held 9 bases outside the gene matches.